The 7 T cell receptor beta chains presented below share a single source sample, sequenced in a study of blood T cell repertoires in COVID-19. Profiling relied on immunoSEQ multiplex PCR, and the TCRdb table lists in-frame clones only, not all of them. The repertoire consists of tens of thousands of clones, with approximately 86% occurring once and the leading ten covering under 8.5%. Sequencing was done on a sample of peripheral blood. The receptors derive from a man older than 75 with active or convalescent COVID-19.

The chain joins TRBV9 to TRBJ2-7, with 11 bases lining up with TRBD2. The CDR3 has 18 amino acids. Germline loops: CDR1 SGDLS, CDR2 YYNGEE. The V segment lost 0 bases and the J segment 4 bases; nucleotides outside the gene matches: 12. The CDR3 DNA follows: TGTGCCAGCAGCGTAGATTTGTATTCTAGCGGGAGGATATACGAGCAGTACGTC. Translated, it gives CASSVDLYSSGRIYEQYV.

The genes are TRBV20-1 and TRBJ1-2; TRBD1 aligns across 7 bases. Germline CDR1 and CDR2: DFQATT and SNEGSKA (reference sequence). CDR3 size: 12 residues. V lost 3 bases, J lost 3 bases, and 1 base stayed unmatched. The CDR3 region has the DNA TGCAGTGCTAGTACAGGGGACTATGGCTACACCTTC. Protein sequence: CSASTGDYGYTF.

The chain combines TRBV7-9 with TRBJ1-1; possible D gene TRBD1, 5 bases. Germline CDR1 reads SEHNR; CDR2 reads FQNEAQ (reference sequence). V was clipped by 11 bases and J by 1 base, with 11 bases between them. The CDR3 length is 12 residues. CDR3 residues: CAFGGGNTEAFF. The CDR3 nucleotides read TGTGCCTTCGGGGGAGGGAACACTGAAGCTTTCTTT.

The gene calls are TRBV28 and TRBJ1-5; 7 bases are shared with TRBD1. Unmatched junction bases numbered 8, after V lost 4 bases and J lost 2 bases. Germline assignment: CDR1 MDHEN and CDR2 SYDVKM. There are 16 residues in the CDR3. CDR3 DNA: TGTGCCAGCAGTTGGGGGAACAGGGGCGGCAATCAGCCCCAGCATTTT. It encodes CASSWGNRGGNQPQHF.

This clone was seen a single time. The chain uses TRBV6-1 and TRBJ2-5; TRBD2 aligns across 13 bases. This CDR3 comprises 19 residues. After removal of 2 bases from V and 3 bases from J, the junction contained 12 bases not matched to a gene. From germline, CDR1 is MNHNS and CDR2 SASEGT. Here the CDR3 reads CASSEHRKGLAGDKETQYF. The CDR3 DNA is TGTGCCAGCAGTGAACACAGGAAAGGACTAGCGGGAGATAAAGAGACCCAGTACTTC.

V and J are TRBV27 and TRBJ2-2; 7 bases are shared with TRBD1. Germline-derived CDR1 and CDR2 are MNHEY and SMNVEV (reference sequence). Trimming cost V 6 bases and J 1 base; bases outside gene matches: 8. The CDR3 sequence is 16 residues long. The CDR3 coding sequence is TGTGCCAGCAGCCGCCCCCGGACAGGGAACACCGGGGAGCTGTTTTTT. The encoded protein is CASSRPRTGNTGELFF.

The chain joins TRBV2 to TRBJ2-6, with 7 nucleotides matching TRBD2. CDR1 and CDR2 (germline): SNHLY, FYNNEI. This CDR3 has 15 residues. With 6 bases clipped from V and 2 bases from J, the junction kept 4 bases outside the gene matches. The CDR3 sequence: CASSWGGTGANVLTF. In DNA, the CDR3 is TGTGCCAGCAGCTGGGGGGGGACTGGGGCCAACGTCCTGACTTTC.